Sequencing of this TCR beta chain was carried out in a study of T cell responses to AZD1222 COVID-19 vaccine. Clones were sequenced by immunoSEQ multiplex PCR, and TCRdb holds only the in-frame ones, with some missing. The sample lists about 150,000 clones, around 89% occurring once. With respect to this clone: The antigen remains unidentified.

Study-level results: Spike-specific TCR breadth and depth rose after two AZD1222 doses.

The V gene end was trimmed by 5 bases and the J gene end by 5 bases; junction bases not matched to a gene: 9. Germline CDR1 SGHNT, CDR2 YYREEE (reference sequence). The CDR3 is 15 residues long. The input for sequencing was peripheral blood, taken on day 0 of AZD1222 vaccination. This chain connects TRBV5-4 to TRBJ2-5; 10 bases match TRBD1. This receptor was identified in an adult in good health. The CDR3: CASRTTGGGAETQYF. CDR3 sequence (DNA): TGTGCCAGCAGAACGACAGGGGGCGGGGCGGAGACCCAGTACTTC.